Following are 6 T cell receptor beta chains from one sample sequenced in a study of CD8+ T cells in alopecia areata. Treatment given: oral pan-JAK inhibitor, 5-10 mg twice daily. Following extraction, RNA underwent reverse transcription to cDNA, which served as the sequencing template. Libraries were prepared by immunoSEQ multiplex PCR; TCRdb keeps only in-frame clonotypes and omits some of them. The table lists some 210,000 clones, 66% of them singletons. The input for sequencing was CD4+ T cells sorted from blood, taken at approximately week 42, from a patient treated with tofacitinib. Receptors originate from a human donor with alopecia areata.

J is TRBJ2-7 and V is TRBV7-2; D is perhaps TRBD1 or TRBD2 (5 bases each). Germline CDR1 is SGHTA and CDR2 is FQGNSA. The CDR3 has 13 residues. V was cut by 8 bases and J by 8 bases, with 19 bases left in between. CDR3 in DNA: TGTGCCAGCCGACCAAGCGTGGGGGTGAAGCAGTACTTC. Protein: CASRPSVGVKQYF.

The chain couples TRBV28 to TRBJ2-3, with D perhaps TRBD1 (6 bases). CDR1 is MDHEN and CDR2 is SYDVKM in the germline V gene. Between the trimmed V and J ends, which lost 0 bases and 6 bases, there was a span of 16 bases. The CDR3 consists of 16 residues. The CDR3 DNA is TGTGCCAGCAGTTTATGGAGCCCTGGACAGTGGGATACGCAGTATTTT. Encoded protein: CASSLWSPGQWDTQYF.

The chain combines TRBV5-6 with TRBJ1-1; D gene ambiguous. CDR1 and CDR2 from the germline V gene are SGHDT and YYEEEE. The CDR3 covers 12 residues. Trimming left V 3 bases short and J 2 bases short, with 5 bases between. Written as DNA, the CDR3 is TGTGCCAGCAGCTCCGGAAACACTGAAGCTTTCTTT. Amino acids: CASSSGNTEAFF.

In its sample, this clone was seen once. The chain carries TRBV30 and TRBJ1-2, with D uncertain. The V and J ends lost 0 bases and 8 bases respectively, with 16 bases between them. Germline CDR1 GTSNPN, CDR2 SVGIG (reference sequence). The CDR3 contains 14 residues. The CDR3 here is CAWSVLGRGRGYTF. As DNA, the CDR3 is TGTGCCTGGAGTGTATTAGGTAGAGGTCGCGGCTACACCTTC.

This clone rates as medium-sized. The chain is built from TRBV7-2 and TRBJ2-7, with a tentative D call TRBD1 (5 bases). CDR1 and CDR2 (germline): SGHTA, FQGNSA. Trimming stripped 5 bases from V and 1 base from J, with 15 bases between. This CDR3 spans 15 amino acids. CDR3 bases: TGTGCCAGCAGCACCCCAGGGTTTTATTCCTACGAGCAGTACTTC. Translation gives CASSTPGFYSYEQYF.

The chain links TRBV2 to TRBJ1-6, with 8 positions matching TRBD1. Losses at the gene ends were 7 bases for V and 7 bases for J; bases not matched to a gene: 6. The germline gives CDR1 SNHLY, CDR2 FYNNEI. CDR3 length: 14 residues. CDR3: CASTMDRANSPLHF. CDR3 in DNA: TGTGCCAGCACTATGGACAGGGCCAATTCACCCCTCCACTTT.